This paragraph reports one T cell receptor (beta chain). Its antigen is not known. The sample originates from a study of T cells in tuberculosis. Study-wide background: This South African cohort compared adolescents with or without latent tuberculosis against adults with active tuberculosis.

Assay used: immunoSEQ multiplex PCR; TCRdb lists only in-frame clones, some missing. The data contain over 35,000 clones, around 96% of them singletons. On average around 100,000 T cells per donor were immunosequenced. The V and J ends lost 4 bases and 4 bases, in that order; junction bases with no gene match: 7. Germline values: CDR1 LNHDA, CDR2 SQIVND (reference sequence). The CDR3 has 15 residues. Points from the study as a whole: Classification accuracy was around 90% (AUROC 0.85 to 0.95) with the GMM-specific repertoire. Active tuberculosis patients had shorter CDR3-alpha; the beta difference was nonsignificant.

V usage is TRBV19 and J usage is TRBJ1-5; 7 bases agree with TRBD1. Sequenced input: PBMCs. The receptor was derived from a donor aged 10 to 29 with latent tuberculosis or without tuberculosis infection. The CDR3 sequence: CASSTYRGGNQPQHF. CDR3 bases: TGTGCCAGTAGTACCTACAGGGGCGGGAATCAGCCCCAGCATTTT. The variable domain in full, completed from reference TRBV19 and TRBJ1-5, reads DGGITQSPKYLFRKEGQNVTLSCEQNLNHDAMYWYRQDPGQGLRLIYYSQIVNDFQKGDIAEGYSVSREKKESFPLTVTSAQKNPTAFYLCASSTYRGGNQPQHFGDGTRLSIL.